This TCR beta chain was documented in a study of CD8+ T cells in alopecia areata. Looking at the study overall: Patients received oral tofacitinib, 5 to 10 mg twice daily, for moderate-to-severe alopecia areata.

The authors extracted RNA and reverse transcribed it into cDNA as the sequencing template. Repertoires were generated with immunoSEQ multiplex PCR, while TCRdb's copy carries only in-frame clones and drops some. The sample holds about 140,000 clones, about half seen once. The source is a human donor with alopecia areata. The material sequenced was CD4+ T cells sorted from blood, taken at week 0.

The CDR3 DNA reads as TGTGCTAGTGCTCTCCCGGCAGATACGCAGTATTTT. Translated: CASALPADTQYF. The chain couples TRBV12-5 to TRBJ2-3; D is undetermined. Trimming removed 7 bases at V and 4 bases at J, with 9 bases between. The CDR3 is 12 amino acids. Germline V gene lookup returns CDR1 LGHNT and CDR2 FRNRAP.